This T cell receptor beta chain was recovered during a study of identical twins. Carrying unique molecular identifiers, the cDNA also gained a universal primer site through template switching. TCRdb fed the 5' RACE reads into MiXCR, producing one record per CDR3 protein. The table shows 640,000 or so distinct CDR3 sequences, with roughly 6% occurring only once. The V end lost 4 bases, the J end lost 7 bases, and 17 bases lay between the germline ends. The CDR3 loop spans 15 amino acids. CDR1 MNHEY and CDR2 SMNVEV come from the germline V gene (reference sequence). Study-wide findings and caveats: Conclusions relied on cross-sectional statistical analysis, not following the same donors. Memory repertoires lacked the insertion deficit that abundant cord blood beta clonotypes showed.

Healthy Caucasians, and only they, were the donors. This clonotype was seen repeatedly, ten times or more. Its matching antigen is unknown. The V call is TRBV27, the J call TRBJ2-1; perhaps TRBD1 as D (5 bases). Sequencing used naive T cells sorted from blood. The source is a man between 18 and 35 years old in good health. The CDR3 here is CASSSAPGPVNEQFF. Here the CDR3 DNA reads TGTGCCAGCAGTTCAGCCCCAGGGCCGGTGAATGAGCAGTTCTTC.